Each of the 15 T cell receptor beta chains below was sequenced from the same sample in a study of OX40 agonist ivuxolimab in advanced cancers. TCRdb's copy holds only in-frame clones and misses some; the assay was immunoSEQ multiplex PCR. The sample carries approximately 53,000 clones, roughly 93% recorded once. Source: CD4+ or CD8+ T cells sorted from blood, taken in a trial of the OX40 agonist ivuxolimab. Receptor source: an adult with an advanced solid tumor such as melanoma, head and neck, liver or kidney cancer.

The rearrangement joins TRBV7-9 to TRBJ2-2, with D unresolved. From germline, CDR1 is SEHNR and CDR2 FQNEAQ (reference sequence). This CDR3 region has 13 residues. V was shortened by 3 bases and J by 6 bases, with 8 bases between the two germline ends. CDR3 nucleotides: TGTGCCAGCAGCTTGTCCCCACCCGGGGAGCTGTTTTTT. Protein product: CASSLSPPGELFF.

The chain has TRBV13 and TRBJ2-7; 7 nucleotides align to TRBD1. Trimming took 4 bases from V and 4 from J; bases not matched to a gene: 10. Germline V lookup: CDR1 PRHDT, CDR2 FYEKMQ (reference sequence). The CDR3 loop spans 15 amino acids. In nucleotides, the CDR3 is TGTGCCAGCAGCTCCCAGAGACAGGGTAGATACGAGCAGTACTTC. Its protein product is CASSSQRQGRYEQYF.

The chain couples TRBV29-1 to TRBJ2-1; 10 positions match TRBD2. Per germline, CDR1 SQVTM and CDR2 ANQGSEA. The V and J ends lost 4 bases and 4 bases, in that order; junction bases with no gene match: 4. The CDR3 contains 14 residues. DNA of the CDR3: TGCAGCGTTGCCCGGACTAGCGGATACAATGAGCAGTTCTTC. It is translated as CSVARTSGYNEQFF.

V is TRBV7-9 and J is TRBJ2-7, with D possibly being TRBD2 (6 bases). The CDR3 is made up of 16 amino acids. Deletions cut 1 base from V and 0 bases from J, with 13 bases between. The V gene's germline CDR1 is SEHNR and CDR2 FQNEAQ (reference sequence). This chain's CDR3 is CASSLGSAGPSYEQYF. In DNA form, the CDR3 reads TGTGCCAGCAGCTTAGGTTCTGCGGGGCCCTCCTACGAGCAGTACTTC.

This chain joins TRBV13 and TRBJ2-7, with D unresolved. The CDR3 consists of 14 residues. Germline loops: CDR1 PRHDT, CDR2 FYEKMQ (reference sequence). Trimming left V 0 bases short and J 6 bases short, with 12 bases between. As DNA, the CDR3 is TGTGCCAGCAGCTTAGGAGTAACGGGTGCCGAGCAGTACTTC. Translation: CASSLGVTGAEQYF.

The chain couples TRBV19 to TRBJ1-4; perhaps TRBD1 as D (6 bases). V lost 5 bases and J lost 6, with 13 bases in between. The CDR3 contains 14 residues. Per the germline V gene, CDR1 is LNHDA and CDR2 is SQIVND (reference sequence). CDR3 in amino acids: CASSPLGADEKLFF. DNA of the CDR3: TGTGCCAGTAGTCCCCTGGGGGCCGATGAAAAACTGTTTTTT.

The chain couples TRBV11-2 to TRBJ2-3; 8 bases align to TRBD2. In germline, CDR1 is SGHAT, CDR2 FQNNGV. The CDR3 has 14 amino acids. J was trimmed by 0 bases and V by 5 bases; bases with no gene match: 1. The DNA for the CDR3 is TGTGCCAGCAGCCTAGCGGGTAGCACAGATACGCAGTATTTT. The encoded protein is CASSLAGSTDTQYF.

The V call is TRBV7-6, the J call TRBJ2-7; TRBD1 matches at 8 bases. The junction had 12 bases not matched to a gene; V was cut back by 5 bases and J by 6 bases. Germline V gene data show CDR1 as SGHVS and CDR2 as FNYEAQ. The CDR3 extends over 15 amino acids. The CDR3 region has the DNA TGTGCCAGCAGCATCGGGACAGGCGGCCCCATCGAGCAGTACTTC. Translating gives CASSIGTGGPIEQYF.

This chain connects TRBV11-3 to TRBJ2-1; 8 bases map to TRBD2. Germline loops: CDR1 SGHNT, CDR2 YENEEA. V shed 4 bases, J shed 3 bases, and the junction held 5 bases outside the gene matches. The CDR3 has 15 amino acids. The CDR3 loop reads CASSSGLGNYNEQFF. Written as DNA, the CDR3 is TGTGCCAGCAGCTCGGGACTAGGAAACTACAATGAGCAGTTCTTC.

The chain combines TRBV6-5 with TRBJ2-2; D ambiguous. V lost 6 bases, J lost 5 bases, and 10 bases lay in between. The CDR3 is 13 amino acids. Germline V CDR1 and CDR2: MNHEY, SVGAGI. The CDR3 DNA follows: TGTGCCAGCAGAGTCCTTTGGACCGGGGAGCTGTTTTTT. This gives the protein CASRVLWTGELFF.

The chain combines TRBV27 with TRBJ2-2; TRBD2 agrees at 10 bases. The ends lost 7 bases at V and 7 bases at J; junction bases unmatched: 6. The CDR3 is 14 amino acids. Germline CDR1 is MNHEY and CDR2 is SMNVEV (reference sequence). The CDR3 bases are TGTGCCAGCACCTTAGCGGGAGGAAGCGGGGAGCTGTTTTTT. Protein product: CASTLAGGSGELFF.

This chain connects TRBV29-1 to TRBJ2-1; D call uncertain. Germline CDR1 SQVTM, CDR2 ANQGSEA. This CDR3 spans 15 amino acids. Trimming cost V 4 bases and J 2 bases, with 15 bases left between them. CDR3 residues: CSVVVAGDPYNEQFF. The DNA for the CDR3 is TGCAGCGTTGTCGTGGCAGGCGATCCCTACAATGAGCAGTTCTTC.

The chain has TRBV29-1 and TRBJ2-1; 9 positions match TRBD1. The CDR3 contains 13 residues. V lost 6 bases and J lost 5; bases outside the gene matches: 5. CDR1 SQVTM and CDR2 ANQGSEA come from the germline V gene. The CDR3 sequence is CSVVGQGNNEQFF. The CDR3 bases are TGCAGCGTAGTGGGACAGGGAAACAATGAGCAGTTCTTC.

The genes are TRBV9 and TRBJ2-2, with D perhaps TRBD1 or TRBD2 (5 bases each). In germline, CDR1 is SGDLS, CDR2 YYNGEE. V was shortened by 0 bases and J by 2 bases, with 8 bases between the two germline ends. There are 15 residues in the CDR3. The CDR3 nucleotides read TGTGCCAGCAGCGTAGAGGGACGTAACACCGGGGAGCTGTTTTTT. Translated: CASSVEGRNTGELFF.

The chain recombines TRBV6-5 with TRBJ2-3; D might be TRBD2 (6 bases). The CDR3 sequence is 16 residues long. The germline V gene encodes CDR1 MNHEY and CDR2 SVGAGI. V was clipped by 0 bases and J by 4 bases, with 14 bases between them. CDR3 in amino acids: CASSYSEGLDADTQYF. As DNA, the CDR3 is TGTGCCAGCAGTTACTCGGAGGGGCTAGACGCAGATACGCAGTATTTT.